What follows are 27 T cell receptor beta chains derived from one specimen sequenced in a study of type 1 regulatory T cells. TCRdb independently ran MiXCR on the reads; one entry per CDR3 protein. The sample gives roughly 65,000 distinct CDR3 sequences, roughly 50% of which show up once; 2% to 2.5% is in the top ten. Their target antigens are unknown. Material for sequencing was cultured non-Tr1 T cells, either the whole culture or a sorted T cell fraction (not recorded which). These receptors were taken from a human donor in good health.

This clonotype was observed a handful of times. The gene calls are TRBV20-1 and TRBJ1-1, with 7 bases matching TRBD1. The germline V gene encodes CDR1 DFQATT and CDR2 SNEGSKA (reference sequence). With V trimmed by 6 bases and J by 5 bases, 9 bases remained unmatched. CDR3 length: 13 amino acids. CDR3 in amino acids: CSAGDSLGTEAFF. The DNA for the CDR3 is TGCAGTGCAGGGGACAGTCTAGGAACTGAAGCTTTCTTT.

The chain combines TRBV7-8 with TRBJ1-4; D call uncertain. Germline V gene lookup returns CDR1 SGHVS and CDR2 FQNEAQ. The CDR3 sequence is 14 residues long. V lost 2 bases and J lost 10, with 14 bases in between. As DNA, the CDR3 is TGTGCCAGCAGCTTATATCTGGGAGACCTAAAACTGTTTTTT. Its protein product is CASSLYLGDLKLFF.

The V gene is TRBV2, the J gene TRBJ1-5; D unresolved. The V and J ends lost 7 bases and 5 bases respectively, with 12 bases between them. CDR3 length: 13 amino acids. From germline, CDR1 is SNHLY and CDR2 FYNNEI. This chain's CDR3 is CASKLERDQPQHF. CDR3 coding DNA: TGTGCCAGCAAGCTAGAGCGGGATCAGCCCCAGCATTTT.

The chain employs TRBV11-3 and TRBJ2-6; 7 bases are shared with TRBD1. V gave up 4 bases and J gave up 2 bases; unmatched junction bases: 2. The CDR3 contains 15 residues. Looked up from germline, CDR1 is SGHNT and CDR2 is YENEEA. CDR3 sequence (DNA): TGTGCCAGCAGCTCGACAGGGACTGGGGCCAACGTCCTGACTTTC. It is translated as CASSSTGTGANVLTF.

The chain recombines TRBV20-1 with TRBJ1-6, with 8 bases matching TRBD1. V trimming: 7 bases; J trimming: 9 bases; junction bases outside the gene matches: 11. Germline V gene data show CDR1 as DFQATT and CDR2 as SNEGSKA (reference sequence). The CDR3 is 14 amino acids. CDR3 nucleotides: TGCAGTGGGCGAAATCGACAGGGGATTTCACCCCTCCACTTT. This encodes CSGRNRQGISPLHF.

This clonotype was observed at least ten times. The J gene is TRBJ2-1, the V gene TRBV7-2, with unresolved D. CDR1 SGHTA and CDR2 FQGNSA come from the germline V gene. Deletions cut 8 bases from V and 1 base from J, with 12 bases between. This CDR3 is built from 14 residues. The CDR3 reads CASARQSSYNEQFF. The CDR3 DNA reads TGTGCCAGCGCTCGGCAGTCTTCCTACAATGAGCAGTTCTTC.

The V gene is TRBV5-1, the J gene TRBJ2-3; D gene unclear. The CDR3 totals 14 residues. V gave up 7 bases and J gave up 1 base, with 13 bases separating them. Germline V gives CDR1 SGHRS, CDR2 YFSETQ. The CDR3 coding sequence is TGCGCCAGCCTTCCCGGGCCAGGCACAGATACGCAGTATTTT. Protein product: CASLPGPGTDTQYF.

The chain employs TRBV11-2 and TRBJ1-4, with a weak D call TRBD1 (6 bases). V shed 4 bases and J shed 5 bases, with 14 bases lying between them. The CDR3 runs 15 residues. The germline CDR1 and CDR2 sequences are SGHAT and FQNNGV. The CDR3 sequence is CASSSGQPGNEKLFF. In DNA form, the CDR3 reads TGTGCCAGCAGCTCGGGACAACCGGGGAATGAAAAACTGTTTTTT. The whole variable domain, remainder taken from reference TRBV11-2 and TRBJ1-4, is EAGVAQSPRYKIIEKRQSVAFWCNPISGHATLYWYQQILGQGPKLLIQFQNNGVVDDSQLPKDRFSAERLKGVDSTLKIQPAKLEDSAVYLCASSSGQPGNEKLFFGSGTQLSVL.

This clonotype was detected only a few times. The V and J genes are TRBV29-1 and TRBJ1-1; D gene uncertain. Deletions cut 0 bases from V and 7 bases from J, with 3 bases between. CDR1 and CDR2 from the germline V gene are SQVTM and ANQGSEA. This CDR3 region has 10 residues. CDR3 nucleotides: TGCAGCGTTGAAGAGGGTGAAGCTTTCTTT. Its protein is CSVEEGEAFF.

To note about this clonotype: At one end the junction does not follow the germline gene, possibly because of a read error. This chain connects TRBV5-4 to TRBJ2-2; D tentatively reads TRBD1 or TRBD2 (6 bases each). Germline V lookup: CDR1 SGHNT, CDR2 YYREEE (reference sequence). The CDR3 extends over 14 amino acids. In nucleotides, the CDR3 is TGTGCCAGCAGCTTCGGACAGAACACCGGGGGGCTGTTTTTT. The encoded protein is CASSFGQNTGGLFF.

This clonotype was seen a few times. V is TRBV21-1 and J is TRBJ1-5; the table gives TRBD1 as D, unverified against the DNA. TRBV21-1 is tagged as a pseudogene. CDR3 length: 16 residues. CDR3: CASSDRTGKVNQPQHF. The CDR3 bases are TGTGCCAGCAGCGACAGGACAGGAAAAGTCAATCAGCCCCAGCATTTT.

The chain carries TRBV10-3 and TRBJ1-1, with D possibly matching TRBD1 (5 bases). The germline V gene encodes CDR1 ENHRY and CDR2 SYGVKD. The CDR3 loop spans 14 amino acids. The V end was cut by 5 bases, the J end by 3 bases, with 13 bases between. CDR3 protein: CAISTTESDTEAFF. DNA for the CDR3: TGTGCCATCAGTACGACAGAGTCGGACACTGAAGCTTTCTTT.

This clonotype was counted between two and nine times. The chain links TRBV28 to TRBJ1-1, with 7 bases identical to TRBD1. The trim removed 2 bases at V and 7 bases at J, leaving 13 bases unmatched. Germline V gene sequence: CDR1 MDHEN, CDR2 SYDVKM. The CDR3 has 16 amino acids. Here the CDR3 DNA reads TGTGCCAGCAGTTTAAGGGGGCTGTCTATATACATTGAAGCTTTCTTT. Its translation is CASSLRGLSIYIEAFF.

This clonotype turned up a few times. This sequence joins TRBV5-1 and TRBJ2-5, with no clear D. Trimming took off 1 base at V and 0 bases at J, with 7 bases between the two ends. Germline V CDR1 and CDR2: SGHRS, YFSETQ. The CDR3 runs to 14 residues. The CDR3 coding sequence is TGCGCCAGCAGCTTGATACCGGACCAAGAGACCCAGTACTTC. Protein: CASSLIPDQETQYF.

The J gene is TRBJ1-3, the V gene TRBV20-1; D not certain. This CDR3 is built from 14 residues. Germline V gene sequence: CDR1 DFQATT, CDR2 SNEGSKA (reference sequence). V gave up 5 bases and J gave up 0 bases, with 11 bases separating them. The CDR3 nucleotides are TGCAGTGCTCAGCCTGGCCCCTCTGGAAACACCATATATTTT. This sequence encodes CSAQPGPSGNTIYF.

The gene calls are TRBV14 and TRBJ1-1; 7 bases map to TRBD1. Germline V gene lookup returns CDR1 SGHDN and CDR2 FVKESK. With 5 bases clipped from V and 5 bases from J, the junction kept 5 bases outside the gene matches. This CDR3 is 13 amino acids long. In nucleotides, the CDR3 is TGTGCCAGCAGCTTTACAGGGGCGACTGAAGCTTTCTTT. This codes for CASSFTGATEAFF.

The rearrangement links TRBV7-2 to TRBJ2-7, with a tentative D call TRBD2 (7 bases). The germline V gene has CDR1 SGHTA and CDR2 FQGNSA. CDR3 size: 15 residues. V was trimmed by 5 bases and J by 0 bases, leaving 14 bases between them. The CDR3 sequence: CASSPGGGRSYEQYF. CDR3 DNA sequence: TGTGCCAGCAGCCCGGGCGGGGGCCGCTCCTACGAGCAGTACTTC.

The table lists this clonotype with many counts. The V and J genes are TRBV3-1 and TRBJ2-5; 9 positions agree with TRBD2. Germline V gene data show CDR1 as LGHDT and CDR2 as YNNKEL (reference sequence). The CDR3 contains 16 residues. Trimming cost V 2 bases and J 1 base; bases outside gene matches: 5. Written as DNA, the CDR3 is TGTGCCAGCAGCCAAAGACAAGCGGGGGGCCAAGAGACCCAGTACTTC. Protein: CASSQRQAGGQETQYF.

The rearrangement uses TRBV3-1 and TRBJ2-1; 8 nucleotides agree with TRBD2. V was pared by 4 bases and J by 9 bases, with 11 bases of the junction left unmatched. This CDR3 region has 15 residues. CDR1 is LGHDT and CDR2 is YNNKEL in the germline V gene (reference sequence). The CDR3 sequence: CASSRDGGAGGEQFF. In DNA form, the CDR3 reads TGTGCCAGCAGCCGGGACGGGGGGGCCGGCGGTGAGCAGTTCTTC.

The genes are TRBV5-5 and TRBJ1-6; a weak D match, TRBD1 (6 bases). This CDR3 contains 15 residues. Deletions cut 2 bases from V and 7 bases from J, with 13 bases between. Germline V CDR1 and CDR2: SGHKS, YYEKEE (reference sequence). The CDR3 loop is CASSLSGHQNSPLHF. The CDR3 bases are TGTGCCAGCAGCTTATCGGGACACCAAAATTCACCCCTCCACTTT.

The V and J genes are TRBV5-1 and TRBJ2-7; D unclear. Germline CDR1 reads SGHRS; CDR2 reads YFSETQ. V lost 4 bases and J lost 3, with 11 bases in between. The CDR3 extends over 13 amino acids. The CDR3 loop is CASSITPRYEQYF. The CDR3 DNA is TGCGCCAGCAGCATTACGCCCCGCTACGAGCAGTACTTC.

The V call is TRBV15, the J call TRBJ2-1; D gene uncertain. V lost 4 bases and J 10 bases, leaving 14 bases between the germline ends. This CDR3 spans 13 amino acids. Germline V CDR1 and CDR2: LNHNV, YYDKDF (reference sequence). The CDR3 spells CATSTFPQVEQFF. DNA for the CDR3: TGTGCCACCAGCACGTTTCCCCAGGTGGAGCAGTTCTTC.

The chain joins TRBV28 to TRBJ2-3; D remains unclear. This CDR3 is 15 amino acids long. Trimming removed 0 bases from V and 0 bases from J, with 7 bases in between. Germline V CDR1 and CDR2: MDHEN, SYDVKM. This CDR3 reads CASSLWGMSTDTQYF. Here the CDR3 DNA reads TGTGCCAGCAGTTTATGGGGTATGAGCACAGATACGCAGTATTTT.

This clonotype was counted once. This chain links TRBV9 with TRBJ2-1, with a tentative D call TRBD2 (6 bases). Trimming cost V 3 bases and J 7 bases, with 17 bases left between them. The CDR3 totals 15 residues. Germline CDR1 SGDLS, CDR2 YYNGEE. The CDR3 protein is CASSERDARGNEQFF. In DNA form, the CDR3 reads TGTGCCAGCAGCGAACGGGACGCACGGGGGAATGAGCAGTTCTTC.

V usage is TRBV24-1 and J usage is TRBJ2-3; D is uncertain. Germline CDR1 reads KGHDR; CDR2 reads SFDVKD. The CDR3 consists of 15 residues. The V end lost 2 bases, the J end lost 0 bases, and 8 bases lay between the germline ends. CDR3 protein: CATSDSQKSTDTQYF. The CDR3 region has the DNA TGTGCCACCAGTGATTCACAAAAAAGCACAGATACGCAGTATTTT.

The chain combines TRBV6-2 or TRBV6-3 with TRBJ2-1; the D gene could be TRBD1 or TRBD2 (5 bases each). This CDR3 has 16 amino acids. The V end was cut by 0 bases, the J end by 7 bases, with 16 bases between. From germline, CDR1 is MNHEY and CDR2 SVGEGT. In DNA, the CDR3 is TGTGCCAGCAGTTACTCGATTAATGTGTGGGGGAATGAGCAGTTCTTC. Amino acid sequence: CASSYSINVWGNEQFF.

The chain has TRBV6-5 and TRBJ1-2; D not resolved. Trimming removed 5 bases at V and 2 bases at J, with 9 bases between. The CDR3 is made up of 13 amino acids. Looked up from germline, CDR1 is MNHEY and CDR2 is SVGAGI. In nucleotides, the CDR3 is TGTGCCAGCAGTGGAACACCGAACTATGGCTACACCTTC. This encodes CASSGTPNYGYTF.